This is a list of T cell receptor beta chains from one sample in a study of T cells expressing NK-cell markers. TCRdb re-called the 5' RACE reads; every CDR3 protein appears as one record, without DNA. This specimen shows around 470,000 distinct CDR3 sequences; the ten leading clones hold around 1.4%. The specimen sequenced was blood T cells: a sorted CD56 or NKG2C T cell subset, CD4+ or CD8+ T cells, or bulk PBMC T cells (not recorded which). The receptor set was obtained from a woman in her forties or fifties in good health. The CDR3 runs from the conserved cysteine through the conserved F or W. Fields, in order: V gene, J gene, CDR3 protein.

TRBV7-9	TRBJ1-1	CASSLNVKNTEAFF
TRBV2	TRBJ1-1	CAGRQGMNTEAFF
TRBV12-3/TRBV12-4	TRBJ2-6	CASSWQGPVSGANVLTF
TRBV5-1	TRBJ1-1	CASSANTGNTEAFF
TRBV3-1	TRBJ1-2	CASSQEAGNYGYTF
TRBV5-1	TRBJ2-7	CASSRTTSGRGEQYF
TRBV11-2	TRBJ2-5	CASSLAQVDQYF
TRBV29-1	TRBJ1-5	CSVGDRVGQPQHF
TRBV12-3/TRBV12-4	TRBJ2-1	CASSFGTSGHNEQFF
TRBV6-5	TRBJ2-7	CASQVAGGSYEQYF
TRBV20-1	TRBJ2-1	CAFRTSGRDYNEQFF
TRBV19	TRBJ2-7	CASSRAGSSYEQYF
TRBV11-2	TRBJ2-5	CASSPAGPQETQYF
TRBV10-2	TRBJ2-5	CASKVGTGRETQYF
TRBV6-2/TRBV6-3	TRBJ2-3	CASSYLAGGPVDTQYF
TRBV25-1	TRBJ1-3	CASRGDGSGNTIYF